Listed below are T cell receptor beta chains from one sample, sequenced in a study of beta chain features in type 1 diabetes. The data were produced by immunoSEQ multiplex PCR, yet TCRdb's version contains in-frame clones alone and is incomplete. The sample has approximately 150,000 clones, around 13% seen once. Sequenced: central memory CD4+ T cells from blood. The receptors here all came from a man aged 18-30 years with type 1 diabetes. Each CDR3 is given with its conserved first and last residue. A D gene is named only where the DNA matches it firmly. Size is omitted from some rows. Given values are once, few, many or a class for expanded clones.

j_call,d_call,clone_size,v_call,cdr3_aa,cdr3_nt
TRBJ1-2,TRBD1,.,TRBV14,CASSLGTAGYTF,TGTGCCAGCAGCCTTGGGACAGCTGGCTACACCTTC
TRBJ1-3,.,few,TRBV30,CASSSNTIYF,TGTGCGAGTTCCTCAAACACCATATATTTT
TRBJ2-6,TRBD1,.,TRBV5-1,CASSLETGPPGANVLTF,TGCGCCAGCAGCTTGGAGACAGGGCCTCCGGGGGCCAACGTCCTGACTTTC
TRBJ2-5,TRBD2,few,TRBV10-3,CAISDPTSGGVGQYF,TGTGCCATCAGTGACCCGACTAGCGGGGGGGTAGGCCAGTACTTC
TRBJ2-5,.,.,TRBV7-9,CASSLGQVQETQYF,TGTGCCAGCAGCTTAGGCCAGGTACAAGAGACCCAGTACTTC
TRBJ1-1,TRBD1,.,TRBV5-1,CASSYDRGAEAFF,TGCGCCAGCAGCTACGACAGGGGTGCTGAAGCTTTCTTT
TRBJ2-6,.,.,TRBV18,CASSPLTLDGTGANVLTF,TGTGCCAGCTCACCCCTAACTTTGGACGGAACTGGGGCCAACGTCCTGACTTTC
TRBJ2-4,.,many,TRBV7-2,CASSWGALGPDIQYF,TGTGCCAGCAGCTGGGGGGCCCTAGGGCCGGACATTCAGTACTTC
TRBJ2-5,.,many,TRBV29-1,CSVVGPGAQETQYF,TGCAGCGTTGTCGGACCAGGGGCCCAAGAGACCCAGTACTTC
TRBJ2-2,TRBD2,.,TRBV7-2,CASSLWGTSAGELFF,TGTGCCAGCAGCTTATGGGGGACTAGCGCCGGGGAGCTGTTTTTT
TRBJ2-7,.,.,TRBV15,CATSRSIGDEQYF,TGTGCCACCAGCAGGAGCATCGGCGACGAGCAGTACTTC
TRBJ2-5,.,few,TRBV5-1,CASSLEGETQYF,TGCGCCAGCAGCTTGGAAGGGGAGACCCAGTACTTC
TRBJ2-3,TRBD2,.,TRBV27,CASRGLAASTDTQYF,TGTGCCAGCAGGGGACTAGCGGCTAGCACAGATACGCAGTATTTT
TRBJ1-2,TRBD1,few,TRBV7-8,CASSPSGGRTGLYGYTF,TGTGCCAGCAGCCCTAGCGGGGGTAGGACAGGCCTATATGGCTACACCTTC
TRBJ2-3,.,many,TRBV7-7,CASSLGGGGGTDTQYF,TGTGCTAGCAGCTTAGGAGGAGGGGGTGGCACAGATACGCAGTATTTT
TRBJ2-7,.,.,TRBV18,CASSPTGFSGTYEQYF,TGTGCCAGCTCACCAACAGGATTTAGCGGAACCTACGAGCAGTACTTC
TRBJ2-5,TRBD2,few,TRBV6-1,CASSEAPWGSGGDLETQYF,TGTGCCAGCAGTGAAGCCCCTTGGGGTAGCGGGGGGGACTTAGAGACCCAGTACTTC
TRBJ2-3,.,.,TRBV30,CAFSSGDTQYF,TGTGCCTTCTCGAGCGGAGATACGCAGTATTTT
TRBJ1-2,.,few,TRBV29-1,CSASRENYGYTF,TGCAGCGCCTCAAGGGAAAACTATGGCTACACCTTC
TRBJ1-5,.,once,TRBV5-1,CASSADSGGPQHF,TGCGCCAGCAGCGCGGACAGCGGGGGGCCCCAGCATTTT
TRBJ2-1,.,.,TRBV15,CATSRAAGEWDEQFF,TGTGCCACCAGCAGAGCGGCAGGGGAGTGGGATGAGCAGTTCTTC
TRBJ2-5,.,.,TRBV5-4,CASSLESGTQYF,TGTGCCAGCAGCTTGGAGTCGGGGACCCAGTACTTC
TRBJ1-6,.,few,TRBV30,CAWSYRVSPLHF,TGTGCCTGGAGTTACAGGGTATCCCCCCTCCACTTT
TRBJ2-1,TRBD2,.,TRBV28,CASSFPPGGKDEQFF,TGTGCCAGCAGTTTCCCACCGGGGGGTAAGGATGAGCAGTTCTTC
TRBJ2-5,TRBD1,few,TRBV5-1,CASSPQGRGLKETQYF,TGCGCCAGCAGCCCCCAAGGTAGGGGGCTTAAGGAGACCCAGTACTTC
TRBJ2-1,.,.,TRBV29-1,CSAYTPKGYNEQFF,TGCAGCGCCTATACTCCCAAAGGTTACAATGAGCAGTTCTTC
TRBJ2-5,.,.,TRBV9,CASEKSLGETQYF,TGTGCCAGCGAGAAGTCCTTGGGAGAGACCCAGTACTTC
TRBJ2-7,.,.,TRBV23-1,CASSQSHNSYEQYF,TGCGCCAGCAGTCAATCGCACAACTCCTACGAGCAGTACTTC
TRBJ2-5,.,.,TRBV5-1,CASSPAGGETQYF,TGCGCCAGCAGCCCCGCCGGCGGCGAGACCCAGTACTTC
TRBJ2-7,.,few,TRBV25-1,CASSLLWDGDLEQYF,TGTGCCAGCAGCCTGTTGTGGGACGGCGACTTGGAGCAGTACTTC
TRBJ1-2,.,few,TRBV7-9,CASSLLIVGYTF,TGTGCCAGCAGCTTACTAATCGTGGGCTACACCTTC
TRBJ1-1,TRBD1,few,TRBV15,CATSRQGARAFF,TGTGCCACCAGCAGACAGGGGGCAAGAGCTTTCTTT
TRBJ2-5,.,.,TRBV30,CAWSEMGETQYF,TGTGCCTGGAGTGAAATGGGAGAGACCCAGTACTTC
TRBJ2-7,.,few,TRBV5-1,CASSSRSSYEQYF,TGCGCCAGCAGCTCGCGGTCCTCCTACGAGCAGTACTTC
TRBJ2-7,.,few,TRBV18,CASSPPRGGSEQYF,TGTGCCAGCTCACCACCCCGCGGAGGGAGCGAGCAGTACTTC
TRBJ1-1,TRBD1,.,TRBV28,CASSLWGQGGDWVAFF,TGTGCCAGCAGTTTATGGGGACAGGGTGGCGACTGGGTAGCTTTCTTT
TRBJ2-1,.,few,TRBV10-3,CAIGSGEQFF,TGTGCCATCGGGAGTGGAGAGCAGTTCTTC
TRBJ2-3,TRBD1,many,TRBV7-9,CASSRQGADTQYF,TGTGCCAGCAGTCGACAGGGGGCAGATACGCAGTATTTT
TRBJ2-2,TRBD2,few,TRBV29-1,CSGRTSTTGELFF,TGCAGCGGCCGGACTAGCACCACCGGGGAGCTGTTTTTT
TRBJ2-2,TRBD2,few,TRBV7-2,CASSSTSGGTGELFF,TGTGCCAGCAGCTCTACTAGCGGGGGGACTGGGGAGCTGTTTTTT
TRBJ2-3,.,.,TRBV5-1,CASYGTGASGTQYF,TGCGCCAGTTACGGGACGGGAGCAAGTGGTACGCAGTATTTT
TRBJ1-5,.,few,TRBV29-1,CSVRGSAQDQPQHF,TGCAGCGTCCGTGGGTCAGCCCAAGATCAGCCCCAGCATTTT
TRBJ2-3,.,.,TRBV2,CASRATLGTQYF,TGTGCCAGCAGGGCCACCTTGGGTACGCAGTATTTT
TRBJ2-3,TRBD2,few,TRBV7-2,CASSLLQRGAGTQYF,TGTGCCAGCAGCTTACTCCAGCGGGGGGCGGGTACGCAGTATTTT
TRBJ1-1,.,many,TRBV9,CASSVDRHTEAFF,TGTGCCAGCAGCGTCGACAGACACACTGAAGCTTTCTTT
TRBJ2-1,.,many,TRBV21-1,CASRRTAPDNEQFF,TGTGCCAGCAGAAGGACGGCGCCCGACAATGAGCAGTTCTTC
TRBJ1-2,.,.,TRBV2,CASSELKEGRDGYTF,TGTGCCAGCAGTGAACTAAAGGAAGGCAGAGATGGCTACACCTTC
TRBJ2-3,TRBD1,few,TRBV28,CASSSAGQGARDTQYF,TGTGCCAGCAGTTCAGCGGGACAGGGGGCGCGAGATACGCAGTATTTT
TRBJ1-1,.,few,TRBV5-1,CASSLTQNTEAFF,TGCGCCAGCAGCTTAACACAGAACACTGAAGCTTTCTTT
TRBJ2-1,.,few,TRBV7-2,CASSLSSEQFF,TGTGCCAGCAGCTTAAGCTCTGAGCAGTTCTTC